Sequencing of this TCR beta chain was carried out in a study of shared clonotypes between healthy human individuals. Looking at the study overall: Every donor yielded three CD4 naive, three CD4 memory, two CD8 naive and one CD8 memory plate.

Naive CD8 cells were CD45RO-negative, positively selected for CCR7, excluding terminally differentiated effector memory CD45RA+ cells. TCRdb's table, derived via immunoSEQ multiplex PCR, lists solely in-frame clones and lacks some. Here the sample spans 700,000 to 950,000 clones, around 96% being singletons. The length of the CDR3 is 15 residues. The V segment lost 6 bases and the J segment 2 bases; nucleotides outside the gene matches: 8. In germline, CDR1 is MNHNS, CDR2 SASEGT. The specimen was naive CD8+ T cells sorted from blood. V gene TRBV6-1 combines with J gene TRBJ2-7; 9 bases fit TRBD2. This clonotype was obtained from a man aged 30 to 39 in good health. The CDR3 is CASSGRVAGAYEQYF. The DNA for the CDR3 is TGTGCCAGCAGCGGGAGGGTAGCGGGGGCCTACGAGCAGTACTTC.